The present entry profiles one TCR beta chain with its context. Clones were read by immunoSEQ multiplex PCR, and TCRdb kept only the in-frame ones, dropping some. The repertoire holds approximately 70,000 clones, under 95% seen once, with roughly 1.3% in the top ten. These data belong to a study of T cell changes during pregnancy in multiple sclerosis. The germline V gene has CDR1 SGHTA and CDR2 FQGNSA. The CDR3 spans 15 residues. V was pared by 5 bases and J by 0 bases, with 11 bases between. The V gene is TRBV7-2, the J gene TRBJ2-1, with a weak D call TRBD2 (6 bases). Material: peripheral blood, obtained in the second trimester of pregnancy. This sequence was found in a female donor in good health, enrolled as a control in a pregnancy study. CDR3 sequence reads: CASSGAGYSYNEQFF. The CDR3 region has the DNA TGTGCCAGCAGCGGTGCGGGGTACTCCTACAATGAGCAGTTCTTC.